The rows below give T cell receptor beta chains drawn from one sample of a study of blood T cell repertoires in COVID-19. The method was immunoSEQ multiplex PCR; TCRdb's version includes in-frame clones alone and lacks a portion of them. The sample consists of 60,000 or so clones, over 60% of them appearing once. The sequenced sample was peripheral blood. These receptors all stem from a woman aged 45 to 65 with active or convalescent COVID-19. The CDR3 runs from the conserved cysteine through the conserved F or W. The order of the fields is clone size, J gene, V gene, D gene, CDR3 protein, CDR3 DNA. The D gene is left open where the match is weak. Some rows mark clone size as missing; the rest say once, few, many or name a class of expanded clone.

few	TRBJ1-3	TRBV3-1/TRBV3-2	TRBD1	CASSHRDRGNTIYF	TGTGCCAGCAGCCATCGGGACAGGGGAAACACCATATATTTT
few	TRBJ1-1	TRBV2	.	CASGRFEGEAFF	TGTGCCAGCGGGAGGTTTGAAGGTGAAGCTTTCTTT
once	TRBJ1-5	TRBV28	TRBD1	CASSPTAGGLGQPQHF	TGTGCCAGCAGTCCAACGGCAGGGGGCTTGGGTCAGCCCCAGCATTTT
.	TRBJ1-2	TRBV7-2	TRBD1	CASSSDRGRTGYTF	TGTGCCAGCAGCTCAGACAGGGGGCGAACAGGCTACACCTTC
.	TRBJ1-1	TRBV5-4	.	CASRETGNTEAFF	TGTGCCAGCAGGGAAACAGGGAACACTGAAGCTTTCTTT
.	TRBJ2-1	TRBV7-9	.	CASSLASYHHHNEQFF	TGTGCCAGCAGCTTAGCGAGTTATCATCACCACAATGAGCAGTTCTTC
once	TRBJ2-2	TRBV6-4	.	CASSVQGDTGELFF	TGTGCCAGCAGTGTCCAGGGCGACACCGGGGAGCTGTTTTTT
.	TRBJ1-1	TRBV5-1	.	CASSVDGTGLEAFF	TGCGCCAGCAGCGTGGATGGGACTGGCCTAGAAGCTTTCTTT
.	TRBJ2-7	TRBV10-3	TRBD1	CAIRKGQRDSYEQYF	TGTGCCATCAGGAAGGGACAGCGTGATTCCTACGAGCAGTACTTC
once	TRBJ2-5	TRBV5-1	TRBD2	CASSLPLGTSGRQPRTQYF	TGCGCCAGCAGCTTGCCCCTGGGGACTAGCGGGAGACAGCCCAGGACCCAGTACTTC
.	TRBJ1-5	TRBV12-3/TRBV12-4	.	CASSAGSNQPQHF	TGTGCCAGCAGTGCCGGTAGCAATCAGCCCCAGCATTTT
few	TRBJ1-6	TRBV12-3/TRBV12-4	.	CASSPRFNSPLHF	TGTGCCAGCAGCCCGCGTTTCAATTCACCCCTCCACTTT
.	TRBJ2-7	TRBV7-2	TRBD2	CASSSGRSSYEQYF	TGTGCCAGCAGCTCCGGGAGGTCCTCCTACGAGCAGTACTTC
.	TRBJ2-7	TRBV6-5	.	CASSIRGIGREQYF	TGTGCCAGCTCTATTCGGGGGATCGGTCGCGAGCAGTACTTC
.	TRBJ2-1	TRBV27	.	CASAKYGSINNEQFF	TGTGCCAGTGCTAAGTACGGGAGTATTAACAATGAGCAGTTCTTC
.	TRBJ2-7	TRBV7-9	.	CASSLRYEQYF	TGTGCCAGCAGCTTACGCTACGAGCAGTACTTC
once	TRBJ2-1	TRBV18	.	CASSRETGNKNEQFF	TGTGCCAGCTCCCGGGAGACAGGGAATAAGAATGAGCAGTTCTTC
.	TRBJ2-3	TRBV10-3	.	CAISEGGRGADTQYF	TGTGCCATCAGTGAGGGGGGCCGGGGGGCAGATACGCAGTATTTT
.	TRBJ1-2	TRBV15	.	CATSRDRGGAANYGYTF	TGTGCCACCAGCAGAGATCGAGGCGGGGCGGCCAACTATGGCTACACCTTC
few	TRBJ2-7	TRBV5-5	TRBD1	CASSLQDRGYEQYF	TGTGCCAGCAGCTTGCAAGACAGGGGCTACGAGCAGTACTTC
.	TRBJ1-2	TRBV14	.	CASSPRRGSGYTF	TGTGCCAGCAGCCCTAGAAGAGGCAGTGGCTACACCTTC
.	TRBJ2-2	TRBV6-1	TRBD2	CASSPQLAGGRELFF	TGTGCCAGCAGTCCACAACTAGCGGGAGGGAGGGAGCTGTTTTTT
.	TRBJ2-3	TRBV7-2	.	CASSPTGFSTDTQYF	TGTGCCAGCAGCCCAACGGGTTTTAGCACAGATACGCAGTATTTT
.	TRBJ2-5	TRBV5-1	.	CASTREGETQYF	TGCGCCAGCACCAGGGAAGGGGAGACCCAGTACTTC
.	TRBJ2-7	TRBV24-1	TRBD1	CATSEDDSRDRQYF	TGTGCCACCAGTGAGGACGACAGCCGGGACAGGCAGTACTTC
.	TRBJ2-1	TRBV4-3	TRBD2	CASSRGGPSNEQFF	TGCGCCAGCAGTCGGGGAGGGCCGTCAAATGAGCAGTTCTTC
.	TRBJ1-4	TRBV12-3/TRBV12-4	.	CASSSEHVKLFF	TGTGCCAGCAGTTCGGAGCATGTAAAACTGTTTTTT
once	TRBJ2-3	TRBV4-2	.	CASSQERGGKDTQYF	TGTGCCAGCAGCCAAGAACGGGGCGGGAAAGATACGCAGTATTTT
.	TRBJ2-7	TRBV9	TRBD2	CASSAASGRSSEQYF	TGTGCCAGCAGCGCCGCTAGCGGGAGGAGCTCCGAGCAGTACTTC
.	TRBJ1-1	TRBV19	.	CASSSRTAATEAFF	TGTGCCAGTAGTAGTAGGACAGCCGCCACTGAAGCTTTCTTT
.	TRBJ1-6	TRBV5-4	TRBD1	CASSRGTGWNSPLHF	TGTGCCAGCAGCCGAGGGACAGGGTGGAATTCACCCCTCCACTTT
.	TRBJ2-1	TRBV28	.	CASSLSGWTRDYNEQFF	TGTGCCAGCAGTTTAAGCGGGTGGACGAGGGACTACAATGAGCAGTTCTTC
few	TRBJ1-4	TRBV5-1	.	CASRLTFSGIEKLFF	TGCGCCAGCAGATTGACATTCTCAGGGATTGAAAAACTGTTTTTT